These 12 T cell receptor beta chains were all obtained from the same sample, sequenced in a study of beta chain features in type 1 diabetes. Expressed TCRB transcripts were sequenced, since all the RNA that had been isolated was reverse transcribed. TCRdb keeps only in-frame clones here, not all; method: immunoSEQ multiplex PCR. The top ten clones hold more than 0.015% of a sample with 200,000 to 300,000 clones, approximately 10% of them seen once. Study-wide results and caveats: All four CD4+ subsets from Type 1 diabetes patients carried moderately but significantly shorter TCRB CDR3s.

These receptors' antigens are unknown. Sequencing was performed on naive CD4+ T cells from blood. The receptors shown here come from a young man with type 1 diabetes.

The V and J genes are TRBV6-1 and TRBJ2-5; 8 bases match TRBD2. Germline CDR1 is MNHNS and CDR2 is SASEGT. V shed 1 base and J 2 bases; nucleotides not matched to a gene: 6. The CDR3 consists of 16 residues. CDR3: CASSEEASGGQETQYF. DNA of the CDR3: TGTGCCAGCAGTGAAGAAGCGAGCGGGGGACAAGAGACCCAGTACTTC.

CDR3 DNA sequence: TGTGCCAGCAGCTGGGACAGCTACAATGAGCAGTTCTTC. This encodes CASSWDSYNEQFF. This chain links TRBV6-5 with TRBJ2-1, with 7 bases fitting TRBD1. Germline-derived CDR1 and CDR2 are MNHEY and SVGAGI. The CDR3 contains 13 residues. V trimming: 6 bases; J trimming: 3 bases; junction bases outside the gene matches: 2.

V usage is TRBV5-6 and J usage is TRBJ2-7; TRBD2 matches at 9 bases. Per the germline V gene, CDR1 is SGHDT and CDR2 is YYEEEE. CDR3 length: 17 residues. V was pared by 4 bases and J by 10 bases, with 21 bases of the junction left unmatched. CDR3 sequence (DNA): TGTGCCAGCAGCCTTAGACTAGCGGCCAGCTCCTACGAGCCCCAGTACTTC. This codes for CASSLRLAASSYEPQYF. The full variable domain, in which reference TRBV5-6 and TRBJ2-7 provide the parts outside the CDR3, is DAGVTQSPTHLIKTRGQQVTLRCSPKSGHDTVSWYQQALGQGPQFIFQYYEEEERQRGNFPDRFSGHQFPNYSSELNVNALLLGDSALYLCASSLRLAASSYEPQYFGPGTRLTVT.

The J gene is TRBJ2-1, the V gene TRBV19, with 8 nucleotides matching TRBD1. This CDR3 has 14 amino acids. Per germline, CDR1 LNHDA and CDR2 SQIVND (reference sequence). The ends lost 5 bases at V and 2 bases at J; junction bases unmatched: 2. This CDR3 reads CASSPTGAYNEQFF. The DNA for the CDR3 is TGTGCCAGTAGTCCGACAGGGGCCTACAATGAGCAGTTCTTC.

This chain connects TRBV7-4 to TRBJ1-1; TRBD1 agrees at 10 bases. Germline assignment: CDR1 SGHVT and CDR2 SQSDAQ. J was trimmed by 11 bases and V by 3 bases; bases with no gene match: 12. This CDR3 is 15 amino acids long. The CDR3 loop is CASSFNGTGVFGAFF. The CDR3, as DNA: TGTGCCAGCAGCTTCAACGGGACAGGGGTTTTTGGTGCTTTCTTT.

In this sample, this clone turned up a few times. V gene TRBV2 combines with J gene TRBJ1-6; D gene unclear. Trimming took off 1 base at V and 6 bases at J, with 4 bases between the two ends. The CDR3 has 13 amino acids. The germline CDR1 and CDR2 sequences are SNHLY and FYNNEI. The CDR3: CASSEVANSPLHF. Here the CDR3 DNA reads TGTGCCAGCAGTGAAGTGGCTAATTCACCCCTCCACTTT. Based on the CDR3 plus reference TRBV2 and TRBJ1-6, the full variable domain is EPEVTQTPSHQVTQMGQEVILRCVPISNHLYFYWYRQILGQKVEFLVSFYNNEISEKSEIFDDQFSVERPDGSNFTLKIRSTKLEDSAMYFCASSEVANSPLHFGNGTRLTVT.

The chain carries TRBV9 and TRBJ1-2; weak D call: TRBD1 (5 bases). Trimming pared 0 bases from V and 10 bases from J, leaving 13 bases between. This CDR3 is 13 amino acids long. Germline loops: CDR1 SGDLS, CDR2 YYNGEE. The CDR3 DNA follows: TGTGCCAGCAGCGTAGGGGGGGACTCTTCCTACACCTTC. It yields the protein CASSVGGDSSYTF.

The chain has TRBV30 and TRBJ1-5; unclear D gene. V gave up 8 bases and J gave up 2 bases, with 13 bases separating them. This CDR3 contains 13 residues. The germline CDR1 and CDR2 sequences are GTSNPN and SVGIG (reference sequence). CDR3 DNA: TGTGCCGGCGCCGGAGGAGGCAATCAGCCCCAGCATTTT. Its translation: CAGAGGGNQPQHF.

This clone came up a few times. CDR3 sequence: CASSTLLAGGLHEQFF. The CDR3 bases are TGTGCCAGCAGCACATTACTAGCGGGGGGGCTTCATGAGCAGTTCTTC. The chain uses TRBV5-6 and TRBJ2-1, with 13 bases lining up with TRBD2. This CDR3 region has 16 residues. Per germline, CDR1 SGHDT and CDR2 YYEEEE. The V segment lost 4 bases and the J segment 8 bases; nucleotides outside the gene matches: 9.

V is TRBV10-3 and J is TRBJ2-1; no definite D call. Germline assignment: CDR1 ENHRY and CDR2 SYGVKD. The CDR3 runs 12 residues. V lost 10 bases to trimming and J lost 3 bases, with 10 bases between them. This CDR3 is CATNSLYNEQFF. The CDR3 coding sequence is TGTGCCACTAACAGTCTCTACAATGAGCAGTTCTTC.

The chain recombines TRBV7-9 with TRBJ2-5, with TRBD1 identical over 11 bases. CDR1 and CDR2 (germline): SEHNR, FQNEAQ (reference sequence). V shed 4 bases and J 5 bases; nucleotides not matched to a gene: 6. This CDR3 has 15 residues. The CDR3 region has the DNA TGTGCCAGCAGCTCCGGACAGGGGGCTTCTGAGACCCAGTACTTC. It is translated as CASSSGQGASETQYF.

This clone has a handful of counts. The chain has TRBV9 and TRBJ2-1; 10 positions agree with TRBD1. J gave up 7 bases and V 2 bases, and 6 bases lay outside the gene matches. Per germline, CDR1 SGDLS and CDR2 YYNGEE. The CDR3 is made up of 15 amino acids. The CDR3 sequence: CASSVSGTGANEQFF. As DNA, the CDR3 is TGTGCCAGCAGCGTTTCCGGGACAGGGGCTAATGAGCAGTTCTTC.